This TCR beta chain was identified in a study of tumor-infiltrating lymphocytes in primary liver carcinoma. From 20-30 mg of unsorted bulk tissue, DNA and RNA were co-extracted together. Five separate regions were sampled from each tumor. The CDR3 has 14 residues. Germline V CDR1 and CDR2: ENHRY, SYGVKD. Constant-region priming of roughly 0.45 ug total RNA yielded TCR beta cDNA. Nested multiplex PCR, run for three rounds with slightly modified ARM-PCR, yielded TCR beta libraries. The study ran its first two PCR rounds for around 9 cycles each, using TRBV1-TRBV30 forward primers and a C-beta reverse primer. In TCRdb, the multiplex PCR reads were re-called with MiXCR into one record per CDR3 protein. The data hold 99,000 or so distinct CDR3 sequences, with roughly 80% observed a single time. On this clonotype itself: The junction does not match germline at one end; this may be a read error.

The chain employs TRBV10-3 and TRBJ2-3; D call uncertain. The clonotype was recovered from a man in his forties or fifties with primary liver carcinoma and hepatitis B virus infection. Specimen: liver tumor tissue from sampling region 3. The subset was: tumor region T3, left-lateral pole. This CDR3 reads CAINVTTYTDMQYF. Here the CDR3 DNA reads TGTGCCATCAATGTAACGACCTACACAGATATGCAGTATTTT.